This TCR beta chain originates from a study of blood T cell repertoires in COVID-19. V lost 2 bases and J 0 bases, leaving 8 bases between the germline ends. This CDR3 comprises 14 residues. The germline CDR1 and CDR2 sequences are GTSNPN and SVGIG (reference sequence). As originally analysed: Amplification from reference gene primers served as the basis for estimated nucleated cell counts. Data came from immunoSEQ multiplex PCR; TCRdb stores just in-frame clones and leaves some out. That table supplies the V and J calls and clone size; D and trimming were determined from the DNA. This table holds approximately 230,000 clones, around 89% found once. Living in roughly 25 US areas, the participants were between roughly 18 and 89 years of age.

The gene calls are TRBV30 and TRBJ1-5; possibly TRBD1 for D (5 bases). Sequencing input: PBMCs or T cells enriched from blood (not recorded which). This clonotype was obtained from a woman in her twenties or thirties who had recovered from COVID-19. The CDR3 reads CAWSRGYSNQPQHF. DNA for the CDR3: TGTGCCTGGAGTAGGGGTTATAGCAATCAGCCCCAGCATTTT.